This TCR beta chain was sequenced in a study of T cell changes during pregnancy in multiple sclerosis. Looked up from germline, CDR1 is MGHRA and CDR2 is YSYEKL. This CDR3 spans 16 amino acids. V was shortened by 5 bases and J by 6 bases, with 20 bases between the two germline ends. The data were produced by immunoSEQ multiplex PCR, yet TCRdb's version contains in-frame clones alone and is incomplete. This sample carries just over 90,000 clones, 91% of them seen once, and the ten largest clones take approximately 1.6%. This clone showed up just once. Other nucleotide sequences in the sample specify the same CDR3.

The chain uses TRBV4-1 and TRBJ2-1; D is possibly TRBD2 (6 bases). This TCR came from a female donor in good health, enrolled as a control in a pregnancy study. This sample comprised peripheral blood, obtained after pregnancy. CDR3 amino acids: CASSYSGTGVANEQFF. The DNA of the CDR3 is TGCGCCAGCAGCTATTCCGGGACGGGGGTGGCCAATGAGCAGTTCTTC.